This T cell receptor beta chain was identified during a study of blood T cells in healthy people across ages. As for the study in general: Template switching captured about one barcoded beta molecule per two T cells.

The J segment lost 2 bases and the V segment lost 8 bases, leaving 7 bases of the junction unmatched. From germline, CDR1 is SGHTA and CDR2 FQGNSA. CDR3 length: 15 residues. Ranging in age from about 6 to 95, the donors were healthy Caucasian individuals from Russia. A second about 7 to 12 cycle PCR used barcoded and J-beta primers. Each cDNA molecule carried a tag from a template-switch adaptor that contained 12 random nucleotides. TCRdb passed the 5' RACE reads through MiXCR, listing each CDR3 protein once. This table holds about 1.5 million distinct CDR3 sequences, about 40% found once. Sequences were obtained from blood. This chain connects TRBV7-2 to TRBJ2-3; 10 bases fit TRBD2. The receptor was derived from a woman aged 18-35 years in good health. This CDR3 is CASCLAGVNTDTQYF. As DNA, the CDR3 is TGTGCCAGCTGCCTAGCGGGGGTCAACACAGATACGCAGTATTTT.